Detailed here is one T cell receptor (beta chain). Clones were sequenced by immunoSEQ multiplex PCR, and TCRdb holds only the in-frame ones, with some missing. This sample carries roughly 82,000 clones, 96% of them seen once, and the ten largest clones take 0.37%. This entry belongs to a study of technical replicates of blood from a handful of donors. The CDR3 covers 15 residues. V trimming: 4 bases; J trimming: 5 bases; junction bases outside the gene matches: 7. The germline gives CDR1 SGHTA, CDR2 FQGNSA. Sequencing input: T cells isolated from PBMCs. V is TRBV7-2 and J is TRBJ2-7; 11 bases line up with TRBD2. This TCR was sampled from a human donor in good health. The CDR3 sequence: CASSSQLAGVNEQYF. The CDR3 DNA reads TGTGCCAGCAGCTCACAACTAGCGGGAGTCAACGAGCAGTACTTC.